This T cell receptor beta chain was observed in a study of Ad26.COV2.S vaccination and SARS-CoV-2 variants. Study as a whole: A participant enrolled in the COV1001 Ad26.COV2.S trial arm provided the sample. Intramuscular Ad26.COV2.S doses were given once or twice, 56 days apart. Study-level results: The study found similar non-spike TCR breadth in vaccine and placebo recipients.

A remark on this clone: Its matching antigen is unknown.

This CDR3 spans 15 amino acids. Trimming removed 4 bases at V and 0 bases at J, with 10 bases between. Germline CDR1 and CDR2: SGDLS and YYNGEE. Sample treatment: over 15 received Ad26.COV2.S at low or high dose, single or two shots; about 5 received placebo; per-sample allocation not given. The samples were gathered on day 63 after the first injection of vaccine or placebo. SARS-CoV-2 spike from the Wuhan strain was encoded by the vaccine, an Ad26 vector. Some clones are missing from TCRdb's copy, which holds only in-frame ones; the method was immunoSEQ multiplex PCR. In the table there are about 400,000 clones, 89% of which are singletons.

The sequences come from peripheral blood, collected in a trial of Ad26.COV2.S vaccine versus placebo. The sequence came from a person between 18 and 60 years old who received the Ad26.COV2.S COVID-19 vaccine or a placebo. The rearrangement uses TRBV9 and TRBJ2-2; D gene unclear. The CDR3 nucleotides are TGTGCCAGCAGCTATTTGGGGTCGAACACCGGGGAGCTGTTTTTT. Encoded protein: CASSYLGSNTGELFF.